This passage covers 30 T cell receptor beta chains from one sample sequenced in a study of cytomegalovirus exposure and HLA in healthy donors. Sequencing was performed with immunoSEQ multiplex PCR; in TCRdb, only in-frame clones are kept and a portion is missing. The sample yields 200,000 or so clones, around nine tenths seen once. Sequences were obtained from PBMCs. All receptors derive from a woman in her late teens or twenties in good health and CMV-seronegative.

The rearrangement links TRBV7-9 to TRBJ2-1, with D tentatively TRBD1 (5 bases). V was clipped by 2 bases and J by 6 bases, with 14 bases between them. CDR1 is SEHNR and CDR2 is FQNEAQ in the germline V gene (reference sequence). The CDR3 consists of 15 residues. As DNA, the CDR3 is TGTGCCAGCAGCTTATACCAGGGCCCCTTCAATGAGCAGTTCTTC. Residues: CASSLYQGPFNEQFF.

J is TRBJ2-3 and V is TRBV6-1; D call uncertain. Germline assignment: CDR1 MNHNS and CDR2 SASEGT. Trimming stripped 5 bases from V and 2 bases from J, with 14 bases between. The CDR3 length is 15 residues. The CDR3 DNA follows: TGTGCCAGCAGTACCCAGCCCGCGGACACAGATACGCAGTATTTT. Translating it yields CASSTQPADTDTQYF.

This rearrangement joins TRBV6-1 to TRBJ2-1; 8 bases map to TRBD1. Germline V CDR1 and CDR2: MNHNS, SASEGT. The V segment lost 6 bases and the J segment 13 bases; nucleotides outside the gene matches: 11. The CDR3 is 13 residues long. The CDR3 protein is CASRIGQGLEQFF. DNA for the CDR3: TGTGCCAGCAGGATCGGACAGGGCCTTGAACAGTTCTTC.

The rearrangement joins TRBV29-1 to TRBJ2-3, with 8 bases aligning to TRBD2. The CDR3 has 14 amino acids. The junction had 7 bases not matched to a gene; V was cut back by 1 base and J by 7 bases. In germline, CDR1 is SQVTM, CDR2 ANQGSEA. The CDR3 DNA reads TGCAGCGTTGAAGGGGGGGCGGGAGGAAATACGCAGTATTTT. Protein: CSVEGGAGGNTQYF.

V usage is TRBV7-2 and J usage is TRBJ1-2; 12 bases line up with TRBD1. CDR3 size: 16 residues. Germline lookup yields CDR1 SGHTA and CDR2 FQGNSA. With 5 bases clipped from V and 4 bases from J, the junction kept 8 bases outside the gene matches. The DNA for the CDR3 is TGTGCCAGCAGCCAGGGACAGGGGGCGCTTCCCTATGGCTACACCTTC. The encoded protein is CASSQGQGALPYGYTF.

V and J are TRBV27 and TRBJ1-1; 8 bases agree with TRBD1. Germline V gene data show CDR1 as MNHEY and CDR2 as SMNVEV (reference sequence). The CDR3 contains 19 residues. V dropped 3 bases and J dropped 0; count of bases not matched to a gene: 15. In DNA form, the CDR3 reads TGTGCCAGCAGTTTCGGCAGGGGGCGAGGATCGTTAATGAACACTGAAGCTTTCTTT. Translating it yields CASSFGRGRGSLMNTEAFF.

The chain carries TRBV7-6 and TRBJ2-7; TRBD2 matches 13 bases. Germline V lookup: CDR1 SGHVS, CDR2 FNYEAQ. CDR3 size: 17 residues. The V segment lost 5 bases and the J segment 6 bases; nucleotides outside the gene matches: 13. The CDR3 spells CASSPTGGGLAGVEQYF. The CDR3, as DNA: TGTGCCAGCAGCCCTACAGGGGGTGGACTAGCGGGAGTCGAGCAGTACTTC. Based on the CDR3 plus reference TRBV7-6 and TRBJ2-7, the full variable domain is GAGVSQSPRYKVTKRGQDVALRCDPISGHVSLYWYRQALGQGPEFLTYFNYEAQQDKSGLPNDRFSAERPEGSISTLTIQRTEQRDSAMYRCASSPTGGGLAGVEQYFGPGTRLTVT.

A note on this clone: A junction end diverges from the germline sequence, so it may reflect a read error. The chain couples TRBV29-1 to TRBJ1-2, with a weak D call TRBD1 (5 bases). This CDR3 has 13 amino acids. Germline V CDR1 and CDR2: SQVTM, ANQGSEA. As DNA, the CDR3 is TGCAGCGCTGAAAGGGGCGTGGGCTATGGCTACACCTTC. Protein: CSAERGVGYGYTF. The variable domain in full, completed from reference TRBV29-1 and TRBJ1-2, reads SAVISQKPSRDICQRGTSLTIQCQVDSQVTMMFWYRQQPGQSLTLIATANQGSEATYESGFVIDKFPISRPNLTFSTLTVSNMSPEDSSIYLCSAERGVGYGYTFGSGTRLTVV.

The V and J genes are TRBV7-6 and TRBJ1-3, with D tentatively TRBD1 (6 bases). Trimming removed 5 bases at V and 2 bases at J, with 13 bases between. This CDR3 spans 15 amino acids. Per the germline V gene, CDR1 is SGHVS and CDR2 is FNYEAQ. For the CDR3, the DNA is TGTGCCAGCAGCCGTACAGGGTTGGCTGGAAACACCATATATTTT. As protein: CASSRTGLAGNTIYF. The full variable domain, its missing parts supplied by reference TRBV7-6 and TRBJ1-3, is GAGVSQSPRYKVTKRGQDVALRCDPISGHVSLYWYRQALGQGPEFLTYFNYEAQQDKSGLPNDRFSAERPEGSISTLTIQRTEQRDSAMYRCASSRTGLAGNTIYFGEGSWLTVV.

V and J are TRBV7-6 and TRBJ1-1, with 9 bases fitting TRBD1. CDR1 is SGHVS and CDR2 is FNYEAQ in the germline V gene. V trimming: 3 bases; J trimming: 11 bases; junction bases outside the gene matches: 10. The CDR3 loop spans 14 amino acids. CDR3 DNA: TGTGCCAGCAGCTTGGGTACAGGGGGCGCGGGTGCTTTCTTT. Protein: CASSLGTGGAGAFF.

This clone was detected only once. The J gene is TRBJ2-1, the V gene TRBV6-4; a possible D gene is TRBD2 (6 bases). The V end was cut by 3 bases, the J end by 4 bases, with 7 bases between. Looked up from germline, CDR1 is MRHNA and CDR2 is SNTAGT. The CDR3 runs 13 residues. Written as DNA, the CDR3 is TGTGCCAGCAGTGAGGACTATTACAATGAGCAGTTCTTC. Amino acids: CASSEDYYNEQFF.

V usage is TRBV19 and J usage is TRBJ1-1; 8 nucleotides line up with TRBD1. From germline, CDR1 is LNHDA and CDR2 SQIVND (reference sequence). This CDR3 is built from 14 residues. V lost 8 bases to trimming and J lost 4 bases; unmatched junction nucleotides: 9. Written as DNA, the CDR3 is TGTGCCAGTTTTCCTGGACAGGGAGCCACTGAAGCTTTCTTT. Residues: CASFPGQGATEAFF.

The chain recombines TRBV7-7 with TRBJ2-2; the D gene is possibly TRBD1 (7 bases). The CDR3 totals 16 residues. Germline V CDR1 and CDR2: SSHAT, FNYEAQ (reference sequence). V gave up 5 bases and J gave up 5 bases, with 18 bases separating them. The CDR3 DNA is TGTGCCAGCAGCGCAGTCCAGGGGGGAGGAACCGGGGAGCTGTTTTTT. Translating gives CASSAVQGGGTGELFF.

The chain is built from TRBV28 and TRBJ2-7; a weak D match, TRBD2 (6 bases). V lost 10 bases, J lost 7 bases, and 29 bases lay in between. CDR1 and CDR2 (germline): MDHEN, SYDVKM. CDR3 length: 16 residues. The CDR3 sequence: CATLDRTGKGLGEQYF. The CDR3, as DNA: TGTGCCACCCTTGACCGGACCGGAAAGGGACTGGGTGAGCAGTACTTC.

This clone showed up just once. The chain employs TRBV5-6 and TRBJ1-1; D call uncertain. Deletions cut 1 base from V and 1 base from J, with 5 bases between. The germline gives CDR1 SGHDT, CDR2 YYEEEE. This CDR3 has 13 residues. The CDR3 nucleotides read TGTGCCAGCAGCTTGCGGGGGAACACTGAAGCTTTCTTT. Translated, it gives CASSLRGNTEAFF. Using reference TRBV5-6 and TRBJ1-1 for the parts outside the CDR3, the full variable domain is DAGVTQSPTHLIKTRGQQVTLRCSPKSGHDTVSWYQQALGQGPQFIFQYYEEEERQRGNFPDRFSGHQFPNYSSELNVNALLLGDSALYLCASSLRGNTEAFFGQGTRLTVV.

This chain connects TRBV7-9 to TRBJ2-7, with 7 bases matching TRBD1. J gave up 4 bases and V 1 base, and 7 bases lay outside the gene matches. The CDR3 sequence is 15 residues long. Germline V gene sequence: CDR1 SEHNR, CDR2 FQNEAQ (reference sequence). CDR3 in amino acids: CASSLGPGQLYEQYF. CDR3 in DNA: TGTGCCAGCAGCTTAGGGCCGGGACAGTTATACGAGCAGTACTTC.

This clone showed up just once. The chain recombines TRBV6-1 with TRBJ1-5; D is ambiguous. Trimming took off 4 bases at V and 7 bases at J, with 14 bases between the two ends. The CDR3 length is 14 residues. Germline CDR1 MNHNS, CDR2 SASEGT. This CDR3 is CASSVESLRQPQHF. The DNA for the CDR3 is TGTGCCAGCAGTGTAGAATCATTACGACAGCCCCAGCATTTT.

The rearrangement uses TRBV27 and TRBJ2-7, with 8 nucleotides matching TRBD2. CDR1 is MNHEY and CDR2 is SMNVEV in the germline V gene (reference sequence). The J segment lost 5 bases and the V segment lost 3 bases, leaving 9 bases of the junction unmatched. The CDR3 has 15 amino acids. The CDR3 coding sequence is TGTGCCAGCAGTTTCCAGCGGGGGTCCTGGAACGAGCAGTACTTC. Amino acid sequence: CASSFQRGSWNEQYF.

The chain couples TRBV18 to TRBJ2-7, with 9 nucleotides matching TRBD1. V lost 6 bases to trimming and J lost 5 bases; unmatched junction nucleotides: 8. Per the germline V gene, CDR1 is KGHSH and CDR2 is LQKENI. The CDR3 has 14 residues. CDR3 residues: CASSPGQGPNEQYF. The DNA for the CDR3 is TGTGCCAGCTCGCCGGGACAGGGCCCGAACGAGCAGTACTTC.

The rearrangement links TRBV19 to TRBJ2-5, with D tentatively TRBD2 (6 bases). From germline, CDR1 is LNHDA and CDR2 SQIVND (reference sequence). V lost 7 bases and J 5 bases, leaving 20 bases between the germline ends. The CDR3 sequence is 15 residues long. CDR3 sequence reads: CASKMGGALWETQYF. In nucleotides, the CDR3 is TGTGCCAGTAAAATGGGGGGAGCGTTATGGGAGACCCAGTACTTC.

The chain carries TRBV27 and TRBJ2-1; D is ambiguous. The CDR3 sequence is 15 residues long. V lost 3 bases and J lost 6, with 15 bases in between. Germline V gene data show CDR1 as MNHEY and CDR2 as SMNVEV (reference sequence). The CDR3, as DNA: TGTGCCAGCAGTTTGATGAGCGCGCGGATCAATGAGCAGTTCTTC. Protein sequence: CASSLMSARINEQFF.

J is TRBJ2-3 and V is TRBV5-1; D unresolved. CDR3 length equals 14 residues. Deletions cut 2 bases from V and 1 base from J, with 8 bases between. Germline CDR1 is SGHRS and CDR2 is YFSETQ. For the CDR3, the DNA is TGCGCCAGCAGCTTTGAGGTGGGCACAGATACGCAGTATTTT. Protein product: CASSFEVGTDTQYF.

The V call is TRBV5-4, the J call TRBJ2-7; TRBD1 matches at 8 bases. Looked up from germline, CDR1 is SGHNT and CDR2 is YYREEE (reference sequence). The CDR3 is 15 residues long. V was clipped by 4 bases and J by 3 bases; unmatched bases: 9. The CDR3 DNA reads TGTGCCAGCAGCCCGGACAGGGAAAACTTCTACGAGCAGTACTTC. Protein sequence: CASSPDRENFYEQYF.

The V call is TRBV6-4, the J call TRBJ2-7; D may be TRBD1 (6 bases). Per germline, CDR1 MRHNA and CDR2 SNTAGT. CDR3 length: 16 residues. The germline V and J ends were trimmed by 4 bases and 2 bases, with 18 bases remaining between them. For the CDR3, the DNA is TGTGCCAGCAGTGGCAATGACAGGATTAATACCTACGAGCAGTACTTC. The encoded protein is CASSGNDRINTYEQYF.

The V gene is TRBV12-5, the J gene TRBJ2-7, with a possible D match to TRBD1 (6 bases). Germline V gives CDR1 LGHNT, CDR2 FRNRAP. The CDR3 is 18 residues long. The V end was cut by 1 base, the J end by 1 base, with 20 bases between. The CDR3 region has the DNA TGTGCTAGTGGTTTGGAGGAGACCAACAGGGTAGGATCCTACGAGCAGTACTTC. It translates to CASGLEETNRVGSYEQYF.

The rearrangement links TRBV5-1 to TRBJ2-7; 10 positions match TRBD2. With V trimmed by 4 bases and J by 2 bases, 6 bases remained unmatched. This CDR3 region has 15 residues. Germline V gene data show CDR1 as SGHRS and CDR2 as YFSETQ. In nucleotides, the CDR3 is TGCGCCAGCAGCGCGGCTAGCGGGGGCACCTACGAGCAGTACTTC. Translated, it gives CASSAASGGTYEQYF. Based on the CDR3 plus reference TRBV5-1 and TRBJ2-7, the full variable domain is KAGVTQTPRYLIKTRGQQVTLSCSPISGHRSVSWYQQTPGQGLQFLFEYFSETQRNKGNFPGRFSGRQFSNSRSEMNVSTLELGDSALYLCASSAASGGTYEQYFGPGTRLTVT.

CDR3 in DNA: TGTGCCAGCAGCCTCGTCCACAGGGTAGCCTACGAGCAGTACTTC. Translating it yields CASSLVHRVAYEQYF. The J gene is TRBJ2-7, the V gene TRBV11-2; tentatively, D is TRBD1 (6 bases). Trimming took off 5 bases at V and 2 bases at J, with 16 bases between the two ends. CDR1 is SGHAT and CDR2 is FQNNGV in the germline V gene. The CDR3 is made up of 15 amino acids.

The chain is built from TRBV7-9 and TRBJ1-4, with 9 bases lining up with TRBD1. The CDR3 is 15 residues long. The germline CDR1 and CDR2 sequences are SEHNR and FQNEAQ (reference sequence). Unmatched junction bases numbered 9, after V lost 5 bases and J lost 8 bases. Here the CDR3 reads CASSLGQGQGEKLFF. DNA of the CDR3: TGTGCCAGCAGCCTCGGACAGGGACAGGGAGAAAAACTGTTTTTT.

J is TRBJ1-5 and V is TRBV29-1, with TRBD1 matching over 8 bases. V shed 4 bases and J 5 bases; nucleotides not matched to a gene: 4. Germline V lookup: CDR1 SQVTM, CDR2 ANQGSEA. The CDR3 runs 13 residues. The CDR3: CSVGTGFDQPQHF. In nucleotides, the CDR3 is TGCAGCGTTGGGACAGGGTTCGATCAGCCCCAGCATTTT. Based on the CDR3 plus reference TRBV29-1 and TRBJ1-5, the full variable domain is SAVISQKPSRDICQRGTSLTIQCQVDSQVTMMFWYRQQPGQSLTLIATANQGSEATYESGFVIDKFPISRPNLTFSTLTVSNMSPEDSSIYLCSVGTGFDQPQHFGDGTRLSIL.

The CDR3 coding sequence is TGCGCCAGCAGCCAAGATGGGTTGGGGGCCTATGGCTACACCTTC. Protein sequence: CASSQDGLGAYGYTF. The chain combines TRBV4-1 with TRBJ1-2, with a possible D match to TRBD1 (6 bases). From germline, CDR1 is MGHRA and CDR2 YSYEKL. This CDR3 has 15 amino acids. Trimming removed 0 bases from V and 4 bases from J, with 12 bases in between.